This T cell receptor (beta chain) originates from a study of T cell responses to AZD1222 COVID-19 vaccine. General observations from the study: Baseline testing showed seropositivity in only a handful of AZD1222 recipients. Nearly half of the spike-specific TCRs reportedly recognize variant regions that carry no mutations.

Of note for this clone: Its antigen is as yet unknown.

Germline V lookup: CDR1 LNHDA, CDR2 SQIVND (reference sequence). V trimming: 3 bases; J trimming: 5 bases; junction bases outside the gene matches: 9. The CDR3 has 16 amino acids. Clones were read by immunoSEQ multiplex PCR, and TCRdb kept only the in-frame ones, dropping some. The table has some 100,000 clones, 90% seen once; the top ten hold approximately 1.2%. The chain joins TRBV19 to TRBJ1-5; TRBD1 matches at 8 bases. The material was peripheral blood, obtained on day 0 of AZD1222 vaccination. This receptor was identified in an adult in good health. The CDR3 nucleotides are TGTGCCAGTAGTATTACGGACAGGGAAGGGGATCAGCCCCAGCATTTT. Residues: CASSITDREGDQPQHF.